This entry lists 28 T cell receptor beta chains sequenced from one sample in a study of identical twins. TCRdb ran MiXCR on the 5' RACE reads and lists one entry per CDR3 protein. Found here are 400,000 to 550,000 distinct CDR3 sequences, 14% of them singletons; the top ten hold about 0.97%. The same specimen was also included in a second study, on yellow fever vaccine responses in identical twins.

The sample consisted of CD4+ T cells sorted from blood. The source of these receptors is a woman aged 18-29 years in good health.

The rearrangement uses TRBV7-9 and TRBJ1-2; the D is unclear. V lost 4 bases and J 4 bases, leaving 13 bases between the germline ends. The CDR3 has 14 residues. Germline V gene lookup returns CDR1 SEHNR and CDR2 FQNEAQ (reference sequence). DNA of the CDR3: TGTGCCAGCAGCTCCACACCTGTAGGCTATGGCTACACCTTC. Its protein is CASSSTPVGYGYTF. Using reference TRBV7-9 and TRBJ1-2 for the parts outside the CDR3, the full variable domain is DTGVSQNPRHKITKRGQNVTFRCDPISEHNRLYWYRQTLGQGPEFLTYFQNEAQLEKSRLLSDRFSAERPKGSFSTLEIQRTEQGDSAMYLCASSSTPVGYGYTFGSGTRLTVV.

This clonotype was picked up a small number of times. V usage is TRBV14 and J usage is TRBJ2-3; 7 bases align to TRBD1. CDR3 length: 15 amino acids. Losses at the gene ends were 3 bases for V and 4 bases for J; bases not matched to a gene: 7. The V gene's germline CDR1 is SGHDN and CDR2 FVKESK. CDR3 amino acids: CASSHGRTGADTQYF. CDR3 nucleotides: TGTGCCAGCAGCCATGGTCGTACAGGGGCAGATACGCAGTATTTT.

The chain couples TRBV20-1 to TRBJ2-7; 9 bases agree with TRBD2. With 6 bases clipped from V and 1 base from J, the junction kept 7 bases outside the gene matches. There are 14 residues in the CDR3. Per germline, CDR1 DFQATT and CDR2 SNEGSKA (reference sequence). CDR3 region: CSARSGSQSYEQYF. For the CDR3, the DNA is TGCAGTGCCCGTAGCGGGAGCCAATCCTACGAGCAGTACTTC.

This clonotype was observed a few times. The chain's CDR3 is CASSRRTSGTDEQFF. In nucleotides, the CDR3 is TGCGCCAGCTCAAGGAGGACTAGCGGGACCGATGAGCAGTTCTTC. The rearrangement joins TRBV4-3 to TRBJ2-1; 12 positions match TRBD2. CDR3 length: 15 residues. The V gene end was trimmed by 8 bases and the J gene end by 8 bases; junction bases not matched to a gene: 10. CDR1 and CDR2 from the germline V gene are LGHNA and YSLEER.

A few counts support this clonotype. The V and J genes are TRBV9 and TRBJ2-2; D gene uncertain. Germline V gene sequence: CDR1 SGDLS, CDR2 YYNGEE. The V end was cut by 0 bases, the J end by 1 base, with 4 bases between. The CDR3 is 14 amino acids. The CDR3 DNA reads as TGTGCCAGCAGCGTAGGTATGAACACCGGGGAGCTGTTTTTT. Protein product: CASSVGMNTGELFF.

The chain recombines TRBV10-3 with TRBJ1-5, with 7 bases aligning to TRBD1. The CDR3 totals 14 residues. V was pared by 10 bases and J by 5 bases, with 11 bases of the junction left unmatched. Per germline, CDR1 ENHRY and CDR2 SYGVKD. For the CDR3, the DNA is TGTGCCACCCTTTCCGAGGGGGCTGATCAGCCCCAGCATTTT. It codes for CATLSEGADQPQHF.

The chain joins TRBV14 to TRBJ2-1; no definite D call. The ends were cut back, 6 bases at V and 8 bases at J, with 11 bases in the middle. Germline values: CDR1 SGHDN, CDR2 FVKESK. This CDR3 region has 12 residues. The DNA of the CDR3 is TGTGCCAGCAGTCGAACCGTATATGAGCAGTTCTTC. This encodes CASSRTVYEQFF. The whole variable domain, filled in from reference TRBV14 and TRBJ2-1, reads EAGVTQFPSHSVIEKGQTVTLRCDPISGHDNLYWYRRVMGKEIKFLLHFVKESKQDESGMPNNRFLAERTGGTYSTLKVQPAELEDSGVYFCASSRTVYEQFFGPGTRLTVL.

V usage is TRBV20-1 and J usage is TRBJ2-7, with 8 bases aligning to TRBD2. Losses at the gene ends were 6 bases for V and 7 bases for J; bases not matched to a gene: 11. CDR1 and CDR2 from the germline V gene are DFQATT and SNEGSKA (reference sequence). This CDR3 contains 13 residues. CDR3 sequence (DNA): TGCAGTGCCTCCGGGACTAGTGTTAGAGAGCAGTACTTC. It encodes CSASGTSVREQYF.

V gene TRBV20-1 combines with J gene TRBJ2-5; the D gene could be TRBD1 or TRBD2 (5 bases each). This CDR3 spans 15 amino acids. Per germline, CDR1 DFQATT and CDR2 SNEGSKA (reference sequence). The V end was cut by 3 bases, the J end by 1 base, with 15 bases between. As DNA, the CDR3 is TGCAGTGCTAGGGTGGGACGGGCCTTCCAAGAGACCCAGTACTTC. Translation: CSARVGRAFQETQYF.

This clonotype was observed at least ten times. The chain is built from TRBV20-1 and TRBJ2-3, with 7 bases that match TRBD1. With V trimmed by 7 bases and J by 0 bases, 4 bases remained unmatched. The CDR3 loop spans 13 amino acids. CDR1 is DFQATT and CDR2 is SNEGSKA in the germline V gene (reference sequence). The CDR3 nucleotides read TGCAGTGTCGAGGACAGGAGCACAGATACGCAGTATTTT. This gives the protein CSVEDRSTDTQYF.

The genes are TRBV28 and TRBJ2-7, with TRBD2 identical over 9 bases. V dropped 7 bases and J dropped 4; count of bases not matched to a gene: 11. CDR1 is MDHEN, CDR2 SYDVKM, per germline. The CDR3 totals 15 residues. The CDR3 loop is CASTLSGLAGYEQYF. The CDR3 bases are TGTGCCAGCACCCTGTCGGGACTAGCTGGGTACGAGCAGTACTTC. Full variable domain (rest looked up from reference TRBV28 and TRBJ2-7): DVKVTQSSRYLVKRTGEKVFLECVQDMDHENMFWYRQDPGLGLRLIYFSYDVKMKEKGDIPEGYSVSREKKERFSLILESASTNQTSMYLCASTLSGLAGYEQYFGPGTRLTVT.

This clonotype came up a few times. The CDR3 DNA reads TGTGCCAGCAGCAAAACAGGGGCTGGGAATGAGCAGTTCTTC. It translates to CASSKTGAGNEQFF. The chain is built from TRBV12-3 or TRBV12-4 and TRBJ2-1, with 7 bases that match TRBD1. The ends lost 6 bases at V and 7 bases at J; junction bases unmatched: 9. This CDR3 comprises 14 residues.

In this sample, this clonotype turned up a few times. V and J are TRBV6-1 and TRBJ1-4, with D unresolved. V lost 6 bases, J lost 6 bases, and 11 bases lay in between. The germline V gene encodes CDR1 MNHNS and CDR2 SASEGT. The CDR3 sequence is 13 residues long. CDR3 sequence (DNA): TGTGCCAGCAGGGCTCGGATGGATGAAAAACTGTTTTTT. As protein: CASRARMDEKLFF.

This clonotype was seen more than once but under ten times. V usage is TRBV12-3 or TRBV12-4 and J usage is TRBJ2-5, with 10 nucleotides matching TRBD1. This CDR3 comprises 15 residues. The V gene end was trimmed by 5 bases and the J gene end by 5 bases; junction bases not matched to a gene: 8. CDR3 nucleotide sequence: TGTGCCAGCAGTGTCGGGACAGGGGTTGCGGAGACCCAGTACTTC. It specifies CASSVGTGVAETQYF.

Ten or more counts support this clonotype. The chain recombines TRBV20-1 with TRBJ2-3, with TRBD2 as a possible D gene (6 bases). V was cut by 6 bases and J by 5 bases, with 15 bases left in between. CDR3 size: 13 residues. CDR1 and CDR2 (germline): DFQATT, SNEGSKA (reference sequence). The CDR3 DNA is TGCAGTGCCGGGGGTGGGGGGTTAGATACGCAGTATTTT. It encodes CSAGGGGLDTQYF.

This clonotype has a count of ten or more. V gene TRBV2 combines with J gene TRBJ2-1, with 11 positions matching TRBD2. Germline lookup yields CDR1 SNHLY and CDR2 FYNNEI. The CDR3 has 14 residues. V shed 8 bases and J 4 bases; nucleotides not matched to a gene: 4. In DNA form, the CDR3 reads TGTGCCAGCTTTCTAGCGGGAGGTTACAATGAGCAGTTCTTC. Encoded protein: CASFLAGGYNEQFF.

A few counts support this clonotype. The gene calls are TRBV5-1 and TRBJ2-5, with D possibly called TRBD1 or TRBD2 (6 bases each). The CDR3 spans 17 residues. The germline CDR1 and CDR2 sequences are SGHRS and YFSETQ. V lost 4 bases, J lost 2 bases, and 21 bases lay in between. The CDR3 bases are TGCGCCAGCAGCCCTACAACAGGGAGGAGGGGACAAGAGACCCAGTACTTC. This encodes CASSPTTGRRGQETQYF.

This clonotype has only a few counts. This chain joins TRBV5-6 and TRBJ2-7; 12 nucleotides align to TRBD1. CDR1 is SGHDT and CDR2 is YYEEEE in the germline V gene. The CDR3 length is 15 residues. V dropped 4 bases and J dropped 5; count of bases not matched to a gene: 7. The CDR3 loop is CASSPGQGAVNEQYF. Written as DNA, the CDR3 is TGTGCCAGCAGCCCGGGACAGGGGGCAGTCAACGAGCAGTACTTC. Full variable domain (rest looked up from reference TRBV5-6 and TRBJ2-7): DAGVTQSPTHLIKTRGQQVTLRCSPKSGHDTVSWYQQALGQGPQFIFQYYEEEERQRGNFPDRFSGHQFPNYSSELNVNALLLGDSALYLCASSPGQGAVNEQYFGPGTRLTVT.

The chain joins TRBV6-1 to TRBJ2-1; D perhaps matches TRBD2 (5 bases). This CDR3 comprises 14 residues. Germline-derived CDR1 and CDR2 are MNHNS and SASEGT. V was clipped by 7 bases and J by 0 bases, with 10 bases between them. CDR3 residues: CASKAEYSYNEQFF. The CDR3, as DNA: TGTGCCAGCAAAGCGGAATACTCCTACAATGAGCAGTTCTTC.

The chain's CDR3 is CASSLMAYGYTF. The CDR3 nucleotides read TGTGCCAGCAGCCTCATGGCCTATGGCTACACCTTC. The chain links TRBV28 to TRBJ1-2; D remains ambiguous. The germline V gene has CDR1 MDHEN and CDR2 SYDVKM. V was shortened by 6 bases and J by 4 bases, with 9 bases between the two germline ends. The CDR3 contains 12 residues.

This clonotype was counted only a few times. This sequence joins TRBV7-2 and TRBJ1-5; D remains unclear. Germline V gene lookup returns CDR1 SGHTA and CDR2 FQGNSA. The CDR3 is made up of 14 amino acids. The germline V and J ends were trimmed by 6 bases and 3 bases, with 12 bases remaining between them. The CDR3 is CASSTRPANQPQHF. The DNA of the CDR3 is TGTGCCAGCAGTACGCGCCCTGCCAATCAGCCCCAGCATTTT.

The CDR3, as DNA: TGTGCCAGCAACCAAAGGGGGGGTCGCTCCTACAATGAGCAGTTCTTC. Translated: CASNQRGGRSYNEQFF. V usage is TRBV5-8 and J usage is TRBJ2-1, with TRBD2 as a possible D gene (7 bases). The ends were cut back, 6 bases at V and 0 bases at J, with 16 bases in the middle. The CDR3 is 16 amino acids. The germline CDR1 and CDR2 sequences are SGHTS and YDEGEE.

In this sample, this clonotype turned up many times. The CDR3 is CASSFSGGLDTEAFF. The CDR3 DNA follows: TGTGCCAGCAGTTTCTCAGGGGGCTTGGACACTGAAGCTTTCTTT. The chain is built from TRBV27 and TRBJ1-1; 8 positions agree with TRBD1. The CDR3 consists of 15 residues. Trimming took 3 bases from V and 3 from J; bases not matched to a gene: 6. Germline loops: CDR1 MNHEY, CDR2 SMNVEV (reference sequence).

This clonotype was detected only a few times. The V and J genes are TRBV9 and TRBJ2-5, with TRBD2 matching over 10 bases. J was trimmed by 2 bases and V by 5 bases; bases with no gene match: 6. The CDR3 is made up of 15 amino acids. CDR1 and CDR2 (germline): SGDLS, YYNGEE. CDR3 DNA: TGTGCCAGCAGGGCAGGACTAGCGGTACAAGAGACCCAGTACTTC. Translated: CASRAGLAVQETQYF.

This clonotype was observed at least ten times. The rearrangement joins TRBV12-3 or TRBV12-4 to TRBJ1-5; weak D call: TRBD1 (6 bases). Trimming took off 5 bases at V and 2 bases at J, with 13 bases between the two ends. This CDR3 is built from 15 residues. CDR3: CASSTQGGGNQPQHF. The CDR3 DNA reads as TGTGCCAGCAGTACACAGGGAGGGGGCAATCAGCCCCAGCATTTT.

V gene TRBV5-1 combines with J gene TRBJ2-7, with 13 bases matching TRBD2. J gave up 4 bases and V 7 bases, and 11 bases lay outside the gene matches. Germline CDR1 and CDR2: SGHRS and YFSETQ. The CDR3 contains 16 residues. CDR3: CASAPTGTSGTYEQYF. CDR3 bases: TGCGCCAGCGCACCCACCGGGACTAGCGGGACTTACGAGCAGTACTTC.

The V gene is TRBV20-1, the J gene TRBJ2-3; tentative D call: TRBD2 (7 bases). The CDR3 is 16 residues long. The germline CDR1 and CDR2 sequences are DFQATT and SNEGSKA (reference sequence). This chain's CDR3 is CRARGGGTSSTDTQYF. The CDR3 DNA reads TGCAGGGCCCGGGGAGGGGGGACCTCTAGCACAGATACGCAGTATTTT.

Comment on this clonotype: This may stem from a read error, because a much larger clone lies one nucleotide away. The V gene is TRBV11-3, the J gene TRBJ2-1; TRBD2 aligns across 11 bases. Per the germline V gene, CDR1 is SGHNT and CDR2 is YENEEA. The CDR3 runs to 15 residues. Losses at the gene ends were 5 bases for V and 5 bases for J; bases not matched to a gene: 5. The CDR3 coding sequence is TGTGCCAGCAGCCAAGAGACTAGCGGGAACAATGAGCAGTTCTTC. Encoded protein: CASSQETSGNNEQFF.